The rows below give T cell receptor beta chains drawn from one sample of a study of blood T cell repertoires in COVID-19. Using immunoSEQ multiplex PCR, the repertoire was profiled, and TCRdb retains in-frame clones only, with some absent. In the table there are about 47,000 clones, approximately 84% of which are singletons. The sequenced sample consisted of peripheral blood. These receptors originate from a man aged 50-60 years with acute or convalescent COVID-19. Both conserved end residues are part of each CDR3. D genes are given only for firm matches. Only some rows state a clone size, as once, few, many or a class for expanded clones.

d_gene: -
v_gene: TRBV19
j_gene: TRBJ2-1
abundance: few
CDR3aa: CASSIAGEDEQFF
CDR3nt: TGTGCCAGTAGTATAGCGGGAGAGGATGAGCAGTTCTTC

d_gene: -
v_gene: TRBV2
j_gene: TRBJ1-6
abundance: -
CDR3aa: CASSEGLGGGWNSPLHF
CDR3nt: TGTGCCAGCAGTGAGGGTCTCGGAGGAGGTTGGAATTCACCCCTCCACTTT

d_gene: TRBD2
v_gene: TRBV15
j_gene: TRBJ2-7
abundance: -
CDR3aa: CATSREQRERGEQYF
CDR3nt: TGTGCCACCAGCAGAGAGCAGCGGGAGCGCGGGGAGCAGTACTTC

d_gene: TRBD1
v_gene: TRBV27
j_gene: TRBJ2-5
abundance: -
CDR3aa: CASSALDRAQETQYF
CDR3nt: TGTGCCAGCAGTGCGCTCGACAGGGCACAAGAGACCCAGTACTTC

d_gene: TRBD2
v_gene: TRBV5-3
j_gene: TRBJ2-1
abundance: once
CDR3aa: CARSLGLAGRNEQFF
CDR3nt: TGTGCCAGAAGCTTGGGACTAGCGGGCCGAAATGAGCAGTTCTTC

d_gene: TRBD1
v_gene: TRBV3-1/TRBV3-2
j_gene: TRBJ1-6
abundance: -
CDR3aa: CASSSPSGTGGSPLHF
CDR3nt: TGTGCCAGCAGCAGTCCCTCCGGGACAGGGGGATCACCCCTCCACTTT

d_gene: -
v_gene: TRBV24-1
j_gene: TRBJ2-1
abundance: -
CDR3aa: CATSDSRSDEQFF
CDR3nt: TGTGCCACCAGTGATTCGAGGAGCGATGAGCAGTTCTTC

d_gene: TRBD1
v_gene: TRBV6-5
j_gene: TRBJ1-5
abundance: -
CDR3aa: CASRTGDYQPQHF
CDR3nt: TGTGCCAGCAGGACAGGGGATTATCAGCCCCAGCATTTT

d_gene: -
v_gene: TRBV4-1
j_gene: TRBJ2-5
abundance: -
CDR3aa: CASSQYGTPKGTQYF
CDR3nt: TGCGCCAGCAGCCAGTACGGGACACCAAAAGGGACCCAGTACTTC

d_gene: TRBD1
v_gene: TRBV19
j_gene: TRBJ2-7
abundance: -
CDR3aa: CASSARDRATYEQYF
CDR3nt: TGTGCCAGTAGCGCCCGGGACAGGGCCACCTACGAGCAGTACTTC

d_gene: -
v_gene: TRBV5-1
j_gene: TRBJ2-5
abundance: -
CDR3aa: CASSLSNTPQFETQYF
CDR3nt: TGCGCCAGCAGCCTTAGCAACACCCCGCAGTTTGAGACCCAGTACTTC

d_gene: TRBD2
v_gene: TRBV5-1
j_gene: TRBJ2-7
abundance: -
CDR3aa: CASSPGLAGGRSYEQYF
CDR3nt: TGCGCCAGCAGCCCGGGACTAGCGGGGGGCCGCTCCTACGAGCAGTACTTC

d_gene: TRBD1
v_gene: TRBV27
j_gene: TRBJ1-6
abundance: -
CDR3aa: CASNAGQGGYSPLHF
CDR3nt: TGTGCCAGCAACGCTGGACAGGGGGGCTATTCACCCCTCCACTTT

d_gene: -
v_gene: TRBV20-1
j_gene: TRBJ2-3
abundance: -
CDR3aa: CSGREWDTQYF
CDR3nt: TGCAGTGGCAGGGAATGGGATACGCAGTATTTT

d_gene: -
v_gene: TRBV18
j_gene: TRBJ2-2
abundance: -
CDR3aa: CASFAANTGELFF
CDR3nt: TGTGCCAGCTTCGCAGCGAACACCGGGGAGCTGTTTTTT

d_gene: TRBD2
v_gene: TRBV29-1
j_gene: TRBJ2-1
abundance: -
CDR3aa: CSVGRRTSGSNEQFF
CDR3nt: TGCAGCGTTGGTAGGCGGACTAGCGGGAGCAATGAGCAGTTCTTC

d_gene: TRBD2
v_gene: TRBV7-6
j_gene: TRBJ2-3
abundance: -
CDR3aa: CASSQTSGVSDTQYF
CDR3nt: TGTGCCAGCAGCCAGACTAGCGGGGTTTCGGATACGCAGTATTTT

d_gene: TRBD1
v_gene: TRBV19
j_gene: TRBJ2-7
abundance: -
CDR3aa: CASSTRQGPYEQYF
CDR3nt: TGTGCCAGTAGTACCCGACAGGGTCCCTACGAGCAGTACTTC

d_gene: TRBD1
v_gene: TRBV7-3
j_gene: TRBJ1-4
abundance: -
CDR3aa: CASSLGQGSGEKLFF
CDR3nt: TGTGCCAGCAGCCTAGGACAGGGATCAGGGGAAAAACTGTTTTTT

d_gene: -
v_gene: TRBV3-1/TRBV3-2
j_gene: TRBJ2-4
abundance: -
CDR3aa: CASSQDPLPGEKVEYF
CDR3nt: TGTGCCAGCAGCCAAGACCCGCTACCAGGGGAAAAGGTCGAGTACTTC

d_gene: -
v_gene: TRBV27
j_gene: TRBJ2-1
abundance: -
CDR3aa: CASSPRANSYNEQFF
CDR3nt: TGTGCCAGCAGTCCAAGAGCCAACTCCTACAATGAGCAGTTCTTC

d_gene: -
v_gene: TRBV7-2
j_gene: TRBJ1-3
abundance: -
CDR3aa: CASSPRTDTIYF
CDR3nt: TGTGCCAGCAGCCCTCGGACAGACACCATATATTTT

d_gene: -
v_gene: TRBV6-6
j_gene: TRBJ2-1
abundance: -
CDR3aa: CASSYPNNEQFF
CDR3nt: TGTGCCAGCAGTTACCCCAACAATGAGCAGTTCTTC

d_gene: TRBD2
v_gene: TRBV5-4
j_gene: TRBJ2-1
abundance: -
CDR3aa: CASSSGTSGHNEQFF
CDR3nt: TGTGCCAGCAGTTCCGGGACTAGCGGCCACAATGAGCAGTTCTTC

d_gene: TRBD1
v_gene: TRBV5-1
j_gene: TRBJ2-5
abundance: once
CDR3aa: CASTPGGQETQYF
CDR3nt: TGCGCCAGCACCCCAGGGGGCCAAGAGACCCAGTACTTC

d_gene: TRBD1
v_gene: TRBV27
j_gene: TRBJ1-2
abundance: -
CDR3aa: CASSYRGNYGYTF
CDR3nt: TGTGCCAGCAGTTACAGGGGGAACTATGGCTACACCTTC

d_gene: TRBD2
v_gene: TRBV5-4
j_gene: TRBJ2-4
abundance: -
CDR3aa: CASSLSGGGVAKNIQYF
CDR3nt: TGTGCCAGCAGCTTGAGCGGGGGGGGAGTAGCCAAAAACATTCAGTACTTC

d_gene: -
v_gene: TRBV6-1
j_gene: TRBJ2-5
abundance: -
CDR3aa: CASSEGQGVGFLETQYF
CDR3nt: -

d_gene: TRBD2
v_gene: TRBV27
j_gene: TRBJ2-7
abundance: once
CDR3aa: CASSLTAGGYEQYF
CDR3nt: TGTGCCAGCAGTTTAACAGCGGGAGGCTACGAGCAGTACTTC

d_gene: TRBD2
v_gene: TRBV2
j_gene: TRBJ2-1
abundance: -
CDR3aa: CASRAGGGASNEQFF
CDR3nt: TGTGCCAGCAGGGCCGGCGGGGGTGCATCGAATGAGCAGTTCTTC

d_gene: TRBD2
v_gene: TRBV4-2
j_gene: TRBJ2-1
abundance: -
CDR3aa: CASSQTQWASEGGDEQFF
CDR3nt: TGTGCCAGCAGCCAAACCCAATGGGCCTCAGAGGGAGGGGATGAGCAGTTCTTC

d_gene: -
v_gene: TRBV30
j_gene: TRBJ2-5
abundance: -
CDR3aa: CAWSGLLATQYF
CDR3nt: TGTGCCTGGAGTGGACTTCTGGCAACCCAGTACTTC

d_gene: TRBD1
v_gene: TRBV18
j_gene: TRBJ1-2
abundance: -
CDR3aa: CASSADRTGHGYTF
CDR3nt: TGTGCCAGCTCAGCGGACAGGACAGGGCATGGCTACACCTTC

d_gene: -
v_gene: TRBV7-9
j_gene: TRBJ1-5
abundance: once
CDR3aa: CASSLASGSGQPQHF
CDR3nt: TGTGCCAGCAGCTTAGCTTCCGGCTCGGGTCAGCCCCAGCATTTT

d_gene: -
v_gene: TRBV27
j_gene: TRBJ2-7
abundance: -
CDR3aa: CASSSNYEQYF
CDR3nt: TGTGCCAGCAGTTCCAATTACGAGCAGTACTTC

d_gene: -
v_gene: TRBV5-1
j_gene: TRBJ2-1
abundance: -
CDR3aa: CASSLLAPQDNEQFF
CDR3nt: TGCGCCAGCAGCTTACTAGCCCCGCAGGACAATGAGCAGTTCTTC

d_gene: -
v_gene: TRBV10-1
j_gene: TRBJ1-4
abundance: -
CDR3aa: CASSESRQANEKLFF
CDR3nt: TGCGCCAGCAGTGAGTCCAGACAGGCTAATGAAAAACTGTTTTTT

d_gene: -
v_gene: TRBV3-1/TRBV3-2
j_gene: TRBJ2-3
abundance: -
CDR3aa: CASSQYFGTDTQYF
CDR3nt: TGTGCCAGCAGCCAATATTTCGGCACAGATACGCAGTATTTT

d_gene: -
v_gene: TRBV28
j_gene: TRBJ2-1
abundance: -
CDR3aa: CASHSSWGGGPYNEQFF
CDR3nt: TGTGCCAGCCACAGCTCCTGGGGAGGTGGCCCCTACAATGAGCAGTTCTTC

d_gene: -
v_gene: TRBV30
j_gene: TRBJ2-7
abundance: -
CDR3aa: CAWSVRSDFPYEQYF
CDR3nt: TGTGCCTGGAGTGTACGGTCGGACTTTCCCTACGAGCAGTACTTC

d_gene: -
v_gene: TRBV5-1
j_gene: TRBJ2-2
abundance: -
CDR3aa: CASSFFSGTGELFF
CDR3nt: TGCGCCAGCAGCTTCTTTTCAGGCACCGGGGAGCTGTTTTTT

d_gene: TRBD1
v_gene: TRBV18
j_gene: TRBJ1-5
abundance: -
CDR3aa: CASSLYRGNNQPQHF
CDR3nt: TGTGCCAGCTCACTTTACAGGGGAAACAATCAGCCCCAGCATTTT

d_gene: TRBD1
v_gene: TRBV5-5
j_gene: TRBJ1-2
abundance: -
CDR3aa: CASSPGQSNYGYTF
CDR3nt: TGTGCCAGCAGCCCGGGACAGTCTAACTATGGCTACACCTTC

d_gene: TRBD2
v_gene: TRBV14
j_gene: TRBJ2-7
abundance: once
CDR3aa: CASSRNSSGRAYEQYF
CDR3nt: TGTGCCAGCAGCCGTAATTCTAGCGGGAGGGCCTACGAGCAGTACTTC

d_gene: TRBD1
v_gene: TRBV5-1
j_gene: TRBJ1-1
abundance: -
CDR3aa: CASSLTQGAVTEAFF
CDR3nt: TGCGCCAGCAGCTTGACACAGGGGGCGGTAACTGAAGCTTTCTTT

d_gene: -
v_gene: TRBV6-5
j_gene: TRBJ2-1
abundance: -
CDR3aa: CASSYAVPGIGEQFF
CDR3nt: TGTGCCAGCAGTTACGCTGTGCCAGGGATAGGTGAGCAGTTCTTC

d_gene: -
v_gene: TRBV5-1
j_gene: TRBJ2-5
abundance: -
CDR3aa: CASRSQGQSEETQYF
CDR3nt: TGCGCCAGCAGAAGTCAGGGACAAAGTGAAGAGACCCAGTACTTC

d_gene: TRBD1
v_gene: TRBV18
j_gene: TRBJ1-2
abundance: -
CDR3aa: CASSPTGTDYGYTF
CDR3nt: TGTGCCAGCTCACCCACCGGGACAGATTATGGCTACACCTTC

d_gene: -
v_gene: TRBV18
j_gene: TRBJ1-1
abundance: once
CDR3aa: CASSPGRRNTEAFF
CDR3nt: TGTGCCAGCTCACCGGGCAGGCGGAACACTGAAGCTTTCTTT

d_gene: -
v_gene: TRBV4-2
j_gene: TRBJ1-1
abundance: -
CDR3aa: CASSQSGRTEAFF
CDR3nt: TGTGCCAGCAGCCAATCAGGGAGGACTGAAGCTTTCTTT

d_gene: TRBD2
v_gene: TRBV5-4
j_gene: TRBJ2-1
abundance: -
CDR3aa: CASSLGGSGDNEQFF
CDR3nt: TGTGCCAGCAGCTTGGGAGGTAGCGGGGACAATGAGCAGTTCTTC

d_gene: -
v_gene: TRBV7-8
j_gene: TRBJ2-5
abundance: once
CDR3aa: CASSPVLETQYF
CDR3nt: TGTGCCAGCAGCCCCGTGTTGGAGACCCAGTACTTC

d_gene: -
v_gene: TRBV3-1/TRBV3-2
j_gene: TRBJ2-5
abundance: few
CDR3aa: CASSPRVSGETQYF
CDR3nt: TGTGCCAGCAGCCCGCGGGTCAGCGGAGAGACCCAGTACTTC

d_gene: TRBD1
v_gene: TRBV14
j_gene: TRBJ1-4
abundance: medium-sized
CDR3aa: CASRRTGDNEKLFF
CDR3nt: TGTGCCAGCAGAAGGACAGGGGATAATGAAAAACTGTTTTTT

d_gene: TRBD2
v_gene: TRBV4-2
j_gene: TRBJ2-7
abundance: -
CDR3aa: CASSQDGTSGRNEQYF
CDR3nt: TGTGCCAGCAGCCAAGATGGGACTAGCGGGAGAAACGAGCAGTACTTC

d_gene: -
v_gene: TRBV6-6
j_gene: TRBJ2-7
abundance: -
CDR3aa: CASSSWDNAYEQYF
CDR3nt: TGTGCCAGCAGTTCGTGGGACAACGCCTACGAGCAGTACTTC

d_gene: -
v_gene: TRBV2
j_gene: TRBJ1-1
abundance: few
CDR3aa: CARGSGLNTEAFF
CDR3nt: TGTGCCAGGGGATCGGGGTTGAACACTGAAGCTTTCTTT

d_gene: TRBD1
v_gene: TRBV11-2
j_gene: TRBJ1-2
abundance: -
CDR3aa: CASSFGTGTGVRFNYGYTF
CDR3nt: TGTGCCAGCAGCTTCGGGACCGGGACAGGGGTCCGATTCAACTATGGCTACACCTTC

d_gene: TRBD1
v_gene: TRBV19
j_gene: TRBJ1-2
abundance: -
CDR3aa: CASIFSGTGGSEGYTF
CDR3nt: TGTGCCAGTATTTTTTCGGGGACAGGGGGCTCGGAAGGCTACACCTTC